What follows are 25 T cell receptor beta chains derived from one specimen sequenced in a study of control samples from healthy donors and cancer patients. Produced via immunoSEQ multiplex PCR; TCRdb's table is partial and in-frame only. The table includes more than 110,000 clones, around nine tenths detected once. Source material: blood. These receptors all come from a woman aged 25 to 39 in good health.

The rearrangement joins TRBV9 to TRBJ1-6; 10 nucleotides agree with TRBD1. This CDR3 has 15 amino acids. The V segment lost 3 bases and the J segment 6 bases; nucleotides outside the gene matches: 3. Germline V lookup: CDR1 SGDLS, CDR2 YYNGEE. The CDR3 sequence is CASSARDRGNSPLHF. The CDR3 DNA follows: TGTGCCAGCAGCGCCCGGGACAGGGGTAATTCACCCCTCCACTTT.

The V and J genes are TRBV11-2 and TRBJ1-1; no definite D call. Germline lookup yields CDR1 SGHAT and CDR2 FQNNGV. This CDR3 spans 12 amino acids. Trimming removed 1 base at V and 7 bases at J, with 7 bases between. This chain's CDR3 is CASSLVAGEAFF. DNA for the CDR3: TGTGCCAGCAGCTTAGTCGCGGGTGAAGCTTTCTTT. Full variable domain (rest looked up from reference TRBV11-2 and TRBJ1-1): EAGVAQSPRYKIIEKRQSVAFWCNPISGHATLYWYQQILGQGPKLLIQFQNNGVVDDSQLPKDRFSAERLKGVDSTLKIQPAKLEDSAVYLCASSLVAGEAFFGQGTRLTVV.

This clone was counted once. J is TRBJ2-5 and V is TRBV10-3; 8 nucleotides agree with TRBD2. Trimming took 3 bases from V and 2 from J; bases not matched to a gene: 11. The CDR3 totals 17 residues. Looked up from germline, CDR1 is ENHRY and CDR2 is SYGVKD. The CDR3 region is CAISDNAGGRAQETQYF. In DNA form, the CDR3 reads TGTGCCATCAGTGACAACGCGGGAGGCCGGGCACAAGAGACCCAGTACTTC.

CDR3 loop: CASTTARANYGYTF. In DNA form, the CDR3 reads TGTGCCAGCACAACTGCCCGGGCGAACTATGGCTACACCTTC. This chain uses TRBV5-4 with TRBJ1-2; D gene uncertain. Germline V gene lookup returns CDR1 SGHNT and CDR2 YYREEE (reference sequence). The CDR3 contains 14 residues. Trimming shortened V by 6 bases and J by 2 bases, and 14 bases separated the two germline ends.

V and J are TRBV10-2 and TRBJ2-5; 9 bases agree with TRBD1. The CDR3 loop spans 13 amino acids. The germline gives CDR1 WSHSY, CDR2 SAAADI. The junction had 3 bases not matched to a gene; V was cut back by 6 bases and J by 4 bases. The CDR3 nucleotides are TGCGCCAGCAGAGACAGGGGGTCAGAGACCCAGTACTTC. Its protein is CASRDRGSETQYF.

V is TRBV15 and J is TRBJ1-4; no firm D call. The CDR3 consists of 14 residues. The V gene's germline CDR1 is LNHNV and CDR2 YYDKDF (reference sequence). V dropped 0 bases and J dropped 7 bases, with 9 bases sitting between them. The CDR3 DNA is TGTGCCACCAGCAGAGATAATGAAGGTGAAAAACTGTTTTTT. This encodes CATSRDNEGEKLFF.

This clone was seen a handful of times. This chain joins TRBV6-5 and TRBJ2-7; a weak D match, TRBD2 (6 bases). The CDR3 extends over 11 amino acids. Per the germline V gene, CDR1 is MNHEY and CDR2 is SVGAGI. The V end was cut by 6 bases, the J end by 3 bases, with 6 bases between. CDR3 in amino acids: CASRDYYEQYF. Here the CDR3 DNA reads TGTGCCAGCAGGGACTACTACGAGCAGTACTTC.

This sequence joins TRBV27 and TRBJ2-1; maybe TRBD2 (6 bases). The germline gives CDR1 MNHEY, CDR2 SMNVEV (reference sequence). The germline V and J ends were trimmed by 4 bases and 8 bases, with 24 bases remaining between them. The CDR3 covers 17 residues. The chain's CDR3 is CASSSGWGVLLTDEQFF. The CDR3 nucleotides read TGTGCCAGCAGTTCCGGGTGGGGGGTCCTCCTGACAGATGAGCAGTTCTTC.

The rearrangement uses TRBV5-6 and TRBJ2-3, with D unresolved. Germline CDR1 reads SGHDT; CDR2 reads YYEEEE. The V and J ends lost 0 bases and 2 bases respectively, with 7 bases between them. The CDR3 has 14 residues. This chain's CDR3 is CASSLGTITDTQYF. The CDR3 region has the DNA TGTGCCAGCAGCTTGGGTACCATCACAGATACGCAGTATTTT.

The chain couples TRBV7-8 to TRBJ2-3; a weak D match, TRBD1 (5 bases). The CDR3 contains 15 residues. Germline V CDR1 and CDR2: SGHVS, FQNEAQ. V was pared by 2 bases and J by 2 bases, with 11 bases between. CDR3 DNA: TGTGCCAGCAGCTTAAGGCAGGGCGACACAGATACGCAGTATTTT. Its translation is CASSLRQGDTDTQYF.

Only one count was recorded for this clone. The chain couples TRBV11-3 to TRBJ2-2; the D call may be TRBD1 or TRBD2 (5 bases each). The V end was cut by 5 bases, the J end by 3 bases, with 13 bases between. The CDR3 covers 15 residues. The germline gives CDR1 SGHNT, CDR2 YENEEA. CDR3 residues: CASSAGTLDTGELFF. The CDR3 DNA is TGTGCCAGCAGCGCAGGGACCCTGGACACCGGGGAGCTGTTTTTT.

DNA of the CDR3: TGTGCCAGCAGCTTAAAAAGCGGGAGCCGCTCCTACAATGAGCAGTTCTTC. Residues: CASSLKSGSRSYNEQFF. The rearrangement joins TRBV13 to TRBJ2-1; 8 bases match TRBD2. The CDR3 runs 17 residues. CDR1 is PRHDT, CDR2 FYEKMQ, per germline (reference sequence). V was clipped by 2 bases and J by 0 bases; unmatched bases: 6.

The chain couples TRBV30 to TRBJ1-3, with D maybe TRBD1 (6 bases). Trimming cost V 4 bases and J 5 bases, with 15 bases left between them. This CDR3 comprises 14 residues. CDR1 is GTSNPN and CDR2 is SVGIG in the germline V gene (reference sequence). DNA for the CDR3: TGTGCCTGGACCACGGGGGGGGCCAGAAACACCATATATTTT. This encodes CAWTTGGARNTIYF. Full variable domain (outside the CDR3, taken from reference TRBV30 and TRBJ1-3): SQTIHQWPATLVQPVGSPLSLECTVEGTSNPNLYWYRQAAGRGLQLLFYSVGIGQISSEVPQNLSASRPQDRQFILSSKKLLLSDSGFYLCAWTTGGARNTIYFGEGSWLTVV.

V is TRBV11-2 and J is TRBJ2-3; D might be TRBD1 or TRBD2, each matching 5 bases. V was trimmed by 5 bases and J by 5 bases, leaving 14 bases between them. Germline assignment: CDR1 SGHAT and CDR2 FQNNGV. The CDR3 consists of 14 residues. CDR3: CASSPLGGVDTQYF. The DNA for the CDR3 is TGTGCCAGCAGCCCTCTTGGGGGAGTAGATACGCAGTATTTT.

The chain employs TRBV10-3 and TRBJ1-5; D gene uncertain. The CDR3 contains 12 residues. With 4 bases removed from V and 4 bases from J, the gap between germline ends came to 5 bases. Germline loops: CDR1 ENHRY, CDR2 SYGVKD. As DNA, the CDR3 is TGTGCCATCAGTGGGACGAATCAGCCCCAGCATTTT. Its translation is CAISGTNQPQHF.

The chain carries TRBV7-8 and TRBJ2-4, with 9 bases aligning to TRBD1. This CDR3 has 16 residues. The J segment lost 0 bases and the V segment lost 4 bases, leaving 4 bases of the junction unmatched. Per germline, CDR1 SGHVS and CDR2 FQNEAQ. The CDR3 reads CASSSTGGIAKNIQYF. In DNA, the CDR3 is TGTGCCAGCAGCTCGACAGGGGGGATAGCCAAAAACATTCAGTACTTC.

V gene TRBV7-3 combines with J gene TRBJ2-6; D call uncertain. The V end lost 5 bases, the J end lost 1 base, and 9 bases lay between the germline ends. The CDR3 totals 15 residues. Germline lookup yields CDR1 SGHTA and CDR2 FQGTGA. CDR3 protein: CASSLGSSGANVLTF. Here the CDR3 DNA reads TGTGCCAGCAGCCTAGGGTCGTCTGGGGCCAACGTCCTGACTTTC.

This sequence joins TRBV10-3 and TRBJ2-3; 10 bases are shared with TRBD2. This CDR3 is built from 15 residues. V lost 8 bases and J lost 4; bases outside the gene matches: 9. Germline loops: CDR1 ENHRY, CDR2 SYGVKD. This chain's CDR3 is CAIASSGSLADTQYF. CDR3 coding DNA: TGTGCCATCGCTTCTAGCGGGAGTCTCGCAGATACGCAGTATTTT.

The genes are TRBV7-2 and TRBJ2-7; D uncertain. Trimming took off 0 bases at V and 2 bases at J, with 11 bases between the two ends. The CDR3 is 15 residues long. Per germline, CDR1 SGHTA and CDR2 FQGNSA. DNA for the CDR3: TGTGCCAGCAGCTTAGCGGTTAGAGGAACCTACGAGCAGTACTTC. It encodes CASSLAVRGTYEQYF.

This chain links TRBV3-1 (or the pseudogene TRBV3-2) with TRBJ2-1; D might be TRBD2 (5 bases). The ends were cut back, 0 bases at V and 7 bases at J, with 25 bases in the middle. From germline, CDR1 is LGHDT and CDR2 YNNKEL (reference sequence). This CDR3 comprises 19 residues. This CDR3 reads CASSQDGDYVARPENEQFF. CDR3 nucleotide sequence: TGTGCCAGCAGCCAAGATGGGGATTACGTAGCGCGGCCAGAGAATGAGCAGTTCTTC.

This chain joins TRBV27 and TRBJ2-3; D may be TRBD2 (6 bases). The CDR3 has 14 residues. CDR1 is MNHEY, CDR2 SMNVEV, per germline (reference sequence). V lost 0 bases and J 9 bases, leaving 13 bases between the germline ends. The CDR3 here is CASSLSALAGTQYF. The CDR3, as DNA: TGTGCCAGCAGTTTATCCGCACTAGCAGGCACGCAGTATTTT.

The chain is built from TRBV27 and TRBJ1-6; TRBD1 matches 10 bases. The junction had 11 bases not matched to a gene; V was cut back by 4 bases and J by 8 bases. The CDR3 consists of 17 residues. Germline loops: CDR1 MNHEY, CDR2 SMNVEV (reference sequence). The CDR3 region is CASSSGLLGTGDSPLHF. The CDR3 DNA sequence: TGTGCCAGCAGTTCCGGCCTCCTCGGGACAGGGGATTCACCCCTCCACTTT.

This chain joins TRBV28 and TRBJ1-1, with TRBD1 as a possible D gene (6 bases). Trimming stripped 4 bases from V and 5 bases from J, with 11 bases between. The CDR3 extends over 13 amino acids. Per the germline V gene, CDR1 is MDHEN and CDR2 is SYDVKM. CDR3 in DNA: TGTGCCAGCAGTTCCCGACAGGAAACTGAAGCTTTCTTT. Encoded protein: CASSSRQETEAFF.

The rearrangement links TRBV4-2 to TRBJ2-7; the D is unclear. Trimming removed 1 base from V and 0 bases from J, with 19 bases in between. CDR3 size: 18 residues. Germline V lookup: CDR1 LGHNA, CDR2 YNFKEQ. The CDR3 reads CASSQVGWGSTNSYEQYF. CDR3 DNA: TGTGCCAGCAGCCAAGTCGGTTGGGGATCTACTAACTCCTACGAGCAGTACTTC.

This chain uses TRBV7-9 with TRBJ2-3, with D maybe TRBD2 (6 bases). Germline-derived CDR1 and CDR2 are SEHNR and FQNEAQ (reference sequence). The CDR3 is made up of 16 amino acids. V was cut by 1 base and J by 6 bases, with 17 bases left in between. CDR3 nucleotides: TGTGCCAGCAGCTTAGTGGTCGGGGGAGCGGGCGATACGCAGTATTTT. Its protein is CASSLVVGGAGDTQYF.